The next 20 T cell receptor beta chains were all read from a single sample in a study of CD8+ T cells in alopecia areata. Following extraction, RNA underwent reverse transcription to cDNA, which served as the sequencing template. Libraries were prepared by immunoSEQ multiplex PCR; TCRdb keeps only in-frame clonotypes and omits some of them. The data contain about 160,000 clones, about 71% of them seen just once; the ten biggest clones take up over 0.85%. The treatment: oral pan-JAK inhibitor, 5-10 mg twice daily. Sequences were derived from CD4+ T cells sorted from blood, sampled at week 4, from a patient treated with tofacitinib. The receptors come from a human donor with alopecia areata.

The table lists this clone with a few counts. Germline and junction disagree at one end, which may indicate a read error. V gene TRBV30 combines with J gene TRBJ2-5, with D perhaps TRBD1 (6 bases). This CDR3 comprises 15 residues. CDR1 and CDR2 (germline): GTSNPN, SVGIG (reference sequence). The chain's CDR3 is CAWSVRAGAQGTQYF. DNA of the CDR3: TGTGCCTGGAGTGTACGGGCAGGGGCCCAAGGGACCCAGTACTTC.

Only a few counts were recorded for this clone. Written as DNA, the CDR3 is TGTGCCAGCAGCCCGACAGGATTCCAAGAGACCCAGTACTTC. This sequence encodes CASSPTGFQETQYF. The V and J genes are TRBV7-9 and TRBJ2-5; the D gene is possibly TRBD1 (6 bases). Trimming removed 5 bases from V and 1 base from J, with 11 bases in between. Germline CDR1 SEHNR, CDR2 FQNEAQ (reference sequence). The CDR3 runs 14 residues.

The genes are TRBV4-3 and TRBJ2-3; possible D gene TRBD1, 5 bases. Germline values: CDR1 LGHNA, CDR2 YSLEER. Trimming shortened V by 5 bases and J by 0 bases, and 12 bases separated the two germline ends. CDR3 length equals 15 residues. The CDR3 DNA follows: TGCGCCAGCAGCTCACGACAGTCTAGCACAGATACGCAGTATTTT. Encoded protein: CASSSRQSSTDTQYF.

V gene TRBV13 combines with J gene TRBJ2-7; 9 nucleotides line up with TRBD1. The V gene's germline CDR1 is PRHDT and CDR2 FYEKMQ (reference sequence). The CDR3 totals 15 residues. The J segment lost 3 bases and the V segment lost 5 bases, leaving 8 bases of the junction unmatched. For the CDR3, the DNA is TGTGCCAGCAGCCCCTCCGGGACAGGGCACTACGAGCAGTACTTC. Translating it yields CASSPSGTGHYEQYF.

Only a few counts were recorded for this clone. This chain links TRBV29-1 with TRBJ1-3, with 8 bases matching TRBD1. This CDR3 is built from 14 residues. The V gene end was trimmed by 6 bases and the J gene end by 0 bases; junction bases not matched to a gene: 4. Germline-derived CDR1 and CDR2 are SQVTM and ANQGSEA. This CDR3 reads CSVDDRGSGNTIYF. DNA for the CDR3: TGCAGCGTGGATGACAGGGGCTCTGGAAACACCATATATTTT.

The V call is TRBV15, the J call TRBJ1-5; D remains unclear. The CDR3 totals 13 residues. Germline V lookup: CDR1 LNHNV, CDR2 YYDKDF (reference sequence). V shed 3 bases and J shed 11 bases, with 14 bases lying between them. The CDR3 here is CATSSGPALSQHF. CDR3 DNA sequence: TGTGCCACCAGCAGCGGACCAGCTTTGTCCCAGCATTTT.

The chain combines TRBV4-3 with TRBJ1-2, with D perhaps TRBD1 (6 bases). The V and J ends lost 3 bases and 2 bases respectively, with 16 bases between them. CDR1 and CDR2 (germline): LGHNA, YSLEER. This CDR3 contains 16 residues. In nucleotides, the CDR3 is TGCGCCAGCAGCCATGATATACAGGGTGAAAACTATGGCTACACCTTC. Amino acid sequence: CASSHDIQGENYGYTF.

The chain carries TRBV29-1 and TRBJ2-5, with D possibly being TRBD1 (5 bases). The germline V gene has CDR1 SQVTM and CDR2 ANQGSEA. The CDR3 loop spans 14 amino acids. The ends were cut back, 1 base at V and 6 bases at J, with 15 bases in the middle. This CDR3 reads CSVEGLLGQKTQYF. CDR3 DNA: TGCAGCGTTGAAGGCCTACTGGGGCAAAAGACCCAGTACTTC.

The chain is built from TRBV29-1 and TRBJ1-1, with TRBD1 as a possible D gene (5 bases). The CDR3 is 13 amino acids. Trimming took off 5 bases at V and 6 bases at J, with 16 bases between the two ends. Germline CDR1 and CDR2: SQVTM and ANQGSEA. The CDR3 is CSVLGRAGAEAFF. The CDR3, as DNA: TGCAGCGTTTTGGGCAGGGCCGGTGCTGAAGCTTTCTTT.

This clone was observed a single time. This sequence joins TRBV29-1 and TRBJ1-5, with TRBD1 matching over 7 bases. This CDR3 region has 13 residues. V dropped 7 bases and J dropped 3; count of bases not matched to a gene: 6. The germline V gene has CDR1 SQVTM and CDR2 ANQGSEA. CDR3 in amino acids: CSAGTDLNQPQHF. The CDR3, as DNA: TGCAGCGCCGGGACAGATCTCAATCAGCCCCAGCATTTT.

The V call is TRBV29-1, the J call TRBJ1-2; D not certain. V was pared by 6 bases and J by 5 bases, with 10 bases between. The germline V gene encodes CDR1 SQVTM and CDR2 ANQGSEA. CDR3 length: 11 residues. The CDR3 loop is CSVQWVYGYTF. The CDR3, as DNA: TGCAGCGTCCAATGGGTGTATGGCTACACCTTC.

The chain carries TRBV7-9 and TRBJ1-6, with 7 positions matching TRBD1. J lost 8 bases, V lost 1 base, and 5 bases had no gene match. Germline V gene sequence: CDR1 SEHNR, CDR2 FQNEAQ (reference sequence). CDR3 length: 15 residues. The CDR3 loop is CASSLGRQGYSPLHF. CDR3 coding DNA: TGTGCCAGCAGCTTAGGCCGACAGGGCTATTCACCCCTCCACTTT.

The chain couples TRBV29-1 to TRBJ2-5, with 8 positions matching TRBD2. CDR3 size: 12 residues. Germline-derived CDR1 and CDR2 are SQVTM and ANQGSEA. V dropped 4 bases and J dropped 5; count of bases not matched to a gene: 3. The CDR3, as DNA: TGCAGCGTTGTGGGACTAGGCGAGACCCAGTACTTC. Its translation: CSVVGLGETQYF.

The chain has TRBV18 and TRBJ2-5; unclear D gene. From germline, CDR1 is KGHSH and CDR2 LQKENI. Between the trimmed V and J ends, which lost 4 bases and 2 bases, there was a span of 8 bases. CDR3 length equals 13 residues. DNA for the CDR3: TGTGCCAGCTCACTCAGCACTCAAGAGACCCAGTACTTC. This encodes CASSLSTQETQYF.

For this clone: Within the sample, other DNA sequences also encode this same CDR3. This chain uses TRBV9 with TRBJ2-5; D may match TRBD1 or TRBD2 (6 bases each). Germline lookup yields CDR1 SGDLS and CDR2 YYNGEE. Between the trimmed V and J ends, which lost 2 bases and 4 bases, there was a span of 12 bases. The CDR3 runs 14 residues. The CDR3 spells CASSVVGGSETQYF. The CDR3, as DNA: TGTGCCAGCAGCGTGGTAGGGGGGTCAGAGACCCAGTACTTC.

This clone turned up a few times. The rearrangement links TRBV9 to TRBJ2-6, with a tentative D call TRBD2 (6 bases). This CDR3 spans 16 amino acids. Germline V CDR1 and CDR2: SGDLS, YYNGEE. V lost 0 bases and J 3 bases, leaving 10 bases between the germline ends. CDR3 in amino acids: CASSVAGGFGANVLTF. CDR3 DNA sequence: TGTGCCAGCAGCGTAGCTGGAGGGTTTGGGGCCAACGTCCTGACTTTC.

In DNA form, the CDR3 reads TGTGCCAGTAGCGACACAGGGATCCACGAGCAGTACTTC. Protein: CASSDTGIHEQYF. The chain recombines TRBV19 with TRBJ2-7, with a weak D call TRBD1 (6 bases). The CDR3 is 13 amino acids. Germline CDR1 LNHDA, CDR2 SQIVND (reference sequence). The V and J ends lost 6 bases and 5 bases respectively, with 14 bases between them.

V gene TRBV30 combines with J gene TRBJ2-2, with D perhaps TRBD1 (5 bases). V was trimmed by 2 bases and J by 9 bases, leaving 22 bases between them. The CDR3 length is 16 residues. Germline V gene lookup returns CDR1 GTSNPN and CDR2 SVGIG (reference sequence). The CDR3 reads CAWSPDRTPRGRELFF. In nucleotides, the CDR3 is TGTGCCTGGAGTCCAGACCGGACACCCCGAGGAAGGGAGCTGTTTTTT.

This clone was picked up one time. V is TRBV30 and J is TRBJ1-5, with D unresolved. Germline CDR1 reads GTSNPN; CDR2 reads SVGIG (reference sequence). CDR3 length: 13 residues. Trimming pared 3 bases from V and 2 bases from J, leaving 8 bases between. CDR3 DNA sequence: TGTGCCTGGAGCACAACAGGCAATCAGCCCCAGCATTTT. This translates into CAWSTTGNQPQHF. The full variable domain, in which reference TRBV30 and TRBJ1-5 provide the parts outside the CDR3, is SQTIHQWPATLVQPVGSPLSLECTVEGTSNPNLYWYRQAAGRGLQLLFYSVGIGQISSEVPQNLSASRPQDRQFILSSKKLLLSDSGFYLCAWSTTGNQPQHFGDGTRLSIL.

This chain connects TRBV29-1 to TRBJ1-2; 8 nucleotides match TRBD1. Germline CDR1 is SQVTM and CDR2 is ANQGSEA. This CDR3 has 11 amino acids. Trimming removed 3 bases from V and 7 bases from J; junction bases left unmatched: 1. This chain's CDR3 is CSVEGTGGYTF. As DNA, the CDR3 is TGCAGCGTTGAGGGGACAGGTGGCTACACCTTC.